In this sample, the clone carrying this T cell receptor beta chain turned up many times. This specimen comes from a study of tumor-infiltrating lymphocytes in glioblastoma multiforme. CDR3 length: 15 residues. The V segment lost 4 bases and the J segment 6 bases; nucleotides outside the gene matches: 11. CDR1 and CDR2 (germline): SGHDT, YYEEEE. Multiple V-beta primers and a C-beta primer amplified TCRB from RNA. TCRdb passed the multiplex PCR reads through MiXCR, listing each CDR3 protein once. The sample yields around 30,000 distinct CDR3 sequences, 50% to 75% seen once. The clonotype was recovered from a male donor with glioblastoma. Sequencing was performed on brain tumor tissue. The rearrangement links TRBV5-6 to TRBJ2-3; 7 nucleotides align to TRBD2. CDR3 sequence (DNA): TGTGCCAGCAGCGGGAGGACTAGTATAGCCGATACGCAGTATTTT. Its translation: CASSGRTSIADTQYF.